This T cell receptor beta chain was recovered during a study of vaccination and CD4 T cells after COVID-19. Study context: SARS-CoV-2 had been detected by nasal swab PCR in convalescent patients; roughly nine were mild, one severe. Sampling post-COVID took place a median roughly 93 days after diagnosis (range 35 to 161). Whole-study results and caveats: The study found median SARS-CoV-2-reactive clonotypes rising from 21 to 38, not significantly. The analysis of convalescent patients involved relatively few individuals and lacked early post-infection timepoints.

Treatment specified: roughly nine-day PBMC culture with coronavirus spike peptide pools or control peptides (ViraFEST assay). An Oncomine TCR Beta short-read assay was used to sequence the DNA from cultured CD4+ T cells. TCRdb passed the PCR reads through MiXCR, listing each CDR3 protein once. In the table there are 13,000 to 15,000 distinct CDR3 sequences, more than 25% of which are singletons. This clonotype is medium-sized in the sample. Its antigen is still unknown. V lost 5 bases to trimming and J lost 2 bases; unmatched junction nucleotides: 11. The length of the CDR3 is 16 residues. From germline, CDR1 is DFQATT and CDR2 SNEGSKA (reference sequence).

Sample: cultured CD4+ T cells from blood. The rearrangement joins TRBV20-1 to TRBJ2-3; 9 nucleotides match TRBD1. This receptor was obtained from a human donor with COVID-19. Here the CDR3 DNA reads TGCAGTGCTTTTTTTAGGGGACAGGGATACACAGATACGCAGTATTTT. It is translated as CSAFFRGQGYTDTQYF.